This T cell receptor (beta chain) is from a study of blood T cell repertoires in COVID-19. About the study: The United States, Italy and Spain were the sources of the acute and convalescent COVID-19 samples. PBMCs, B-cell-depleted T cells, or T cells were the source of the cDNA or gDNA that made up the material.

Germline V gene data show CDR1 as SGHKS and CDR2 as YYEKEE (reference sequence). V was trimmed by 2 bases and J by 5 bases, leaving 8 bases between them. The CDR3 length is 13 residues. Authors' methods: Reference gene primer amplification yielded estimated nucleated cell counts. Clones were sequenced by immunoSEQ multiplex PCR, and TCRdb holds only the in-frame ones, with some missing. V, J and clone size are taken as reported in that table, and D and trimming were inferred from the DNA itself. The sample yields 200,000 to 250,000 clones, approximately 83% seen once. The material sequenced was peripheral blood. The origin of this receptor is a woman aged 25 to 39 who had recovered from COVID-19. This chain links TRBV5-5 with TRBJ2-1; possible D gene TRBD1, 5 bases. The CDR3 DNA reads TGTGCCAGCAGCTTTGGGGCCAACAATGAGCAGTTCTTC. This sequence encodes CASSFGANNEQFF.